The 8 T cell receptor beta chains below all came from one sample that was sequenced in a study of post-analysis software for immune sequencing data. Unique molecular identifiers tagged the TCR beta cDNA libraries. TCRdb re-called the PCR reads through MiXCR, storing one row per CDR3 protein. The sample carries about 200,000 distinct CDR3 sequences, around 30% recorded once. The antigens of these receptors remain unknown. Whole-study results and caveats: Four or five TRBV segments (TRBV5-6, TRBV5-1 and TRBV20-1 among them) occurred more frequently in patients than in controls.

Input material: blood. Receptor source: a girl aged 2-17 years with multiple sclerosis.

The V gene is TRBV27, the J gene TRBJ2-3; D perhaps matches TRBD2 (5 bases). Trimming took off 2 bases at V and 1 base at J, with 13 bases between the two ends. The CDR3 has 16 residues. CDR1 and CDR2 from the germline V gene are MNHEY and SMNVEV (reference sequence). CDR3 nucleotides: TGTGCCAGCAGTTTACTAGCATCTGGGCGCACAGATACGCAGTATTTT. It specifies CASSLLASGRTDTQYF.

Ten or more counts support this clonotype. The rearrangement links TRBV6-5 to TRBJ2-5; perhaps TRBD2 as D (5 bases). Germline-derived CDR1 and CDR2 are MNHEY and SVGAGI. The CDR3 has 16 residues. V was shortened by 6 bases and J by 2 bases, with 19 bases between the two germline ends. The CDR3, as DNA: TGTGCCAGCAGGGCCTTTCCAAGCGGAAATCAAGAGACCCAGTACTTC. Translation: CASRAFPSGNQETQYF.

This clonotype was picked up a small number of times. The V call is TRBV5-1, the J call TRBJ1-5; no reliable D call. Germline CDR1 SGHRS, CDR2 YFSETQ. V lost 0 bases and J 6 bases, leaving 10 bases between the germline ends. CDR3 length equals 14 residues. The chain's CDR3 is CASSLGGESQPQHF. In DNA form, the CDR3 reads TGCGCCAGCAGCTTGGGTGGGGAAAGTCAGCCCCAGCATTTT.

This clonotype was picked up a small number of times. The J gene is TRBJ2-7, the V gene TRBV20-1, with no clear D. Trimming cost V 5 bases and J 4 bases, with 18 bases left between them. Germline-derived CDR1 and CDR2 are DFQATT and SNEGSKA (reference sequence). This CDR3 is 14 amino acids long. The CDR3 spells CSAQKILAAYEQYF. CDR3 DNA sequence: TGCAGTGCTCAGAAAATCCTTGCCGCTTACGAGCAGTACTTC.

This clonotype was seen repeatedly, ten times or more. This chain joins TRBV29-1 and TRBJ2-1; TRBD1 is a possible D gene (6 bases). The CDR3 runs 16 residues. CDR1 is SQVTM, CDR2 ANQGSEA, per germline. The V and J ends lost 1 base and 3 bases respectively, with 16 bases between them. The CDR3 region is CSVEGLGRGHYNEQFF. As DNA, the CDR3 is TGCAGCGTTGAAGGGTTGGGCAGGGGTCACTACAATGAGCAGTTCTTC.

This clonotype was recorded a few times. The CDR3 DNA sequence: TGTGCCAGCAGGGGGGACAGGGGAGTGGCAGATACGCAGTATTTT. Residues: CASRGDRGVADTQYF. J is TRBJ2-3 and V is TRBV7-9; 10 nucleotides agree with TRBD1. CDR1 is SEHNR, CDR2 FQNEAQ, per germline (reference sequence). The CDR3 sequence is 15 residues long. With 6 bases clipped from V and 4 bases from J, the junction kept 7 bases outside the gene matches.

J is TRBJ2-1 and V is TRBV5-1, with D perhaps TRBD1 (6 bases). Germline lookup yields CDR1 SGHRS and CDR2 YFSETQ. Deletions cut 5 bases from V and 9 bases from J, with 27 bases between. The CDR3 runs 17 residues. The DNA of the CDR3 is TGCGCCAGCAGTTCAGAAGGACAGTCCCCGGTGAAGGGTGAGCAGTTCTTC. It codes for CASSSEGQSPVKGEQFF.

This clonotype was detected many times. V is TRBV7-3 and J is TRBJ2-5; weak D call: TRBD2 (6 bases). Trimming took off 2 bases at V and 4 bases at J, with 8 bases between the two ends. The germline V gene encodes CDR1 SGHTA and CDR2 FQGTGA. The CDR3 loop spans 13 amino acids. The CDR3 sequence: CASSLRRGETQYF. The CDR3, as DNA: TGTGCCAGCAGCTTACGGAGGGGAGAGACCCAGTACTTC.